This T cell receptor beta chain came from a study of human T cells and chemical hapten exposure. Germline values: CDR1 SNHLY, CDR2 FYNNEI. The V segment lost 8 bases and the J segment 3 bases; nucleotides outside the gene matches: 4. The CDR3 sequence is 12 residues long. The library tagged each cDNA molecule with unique molecular identifiers. Each CDR3 protein is one row after TCRdb ran MiXCR on the RACE reads. Here the sample spans approximately 57,000 distinct CDR3 sequences, roughly 9.8% being singletons. In its sample, this clonotype was seen many times. Sample time point: pre-sensitization, week 0. Treatment indicated: therapeutic diphenylcyclopropenone sensitization with weekly scalp DPC.

The sequence was collected from a man aged 35 to 55 with alopecia areata. Some clones in this sample may be carry-over from other donors' samples. Sequencing used whole blood, obtained in connection with sensitization to the hapten diphenylcyclopropenone (DPC). The gene calls are TRBV2 and TRBJ2-7, with 7 bases aligning to TRBD1. The CDR3 DNA reads as TGTGCCAGCGTTCACAGGGGCTACGAGCAGTACTTC. Translation gives CASVHRGYEQYF.